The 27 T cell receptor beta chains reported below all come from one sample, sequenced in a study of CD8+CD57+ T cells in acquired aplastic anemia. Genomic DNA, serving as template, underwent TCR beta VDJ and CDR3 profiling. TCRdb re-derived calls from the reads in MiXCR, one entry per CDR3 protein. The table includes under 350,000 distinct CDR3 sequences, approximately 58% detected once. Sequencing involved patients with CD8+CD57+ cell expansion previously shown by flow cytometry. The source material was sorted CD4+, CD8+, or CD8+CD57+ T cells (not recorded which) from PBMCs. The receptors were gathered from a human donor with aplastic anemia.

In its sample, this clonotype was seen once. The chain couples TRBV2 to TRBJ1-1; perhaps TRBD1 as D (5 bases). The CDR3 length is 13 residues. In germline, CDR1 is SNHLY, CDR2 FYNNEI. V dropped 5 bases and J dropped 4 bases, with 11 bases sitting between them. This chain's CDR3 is CASSRQQPTEAFF. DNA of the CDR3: TGTGCCAGCAGTAGACAGCAACCCACTGAAGCTTTCTTT.

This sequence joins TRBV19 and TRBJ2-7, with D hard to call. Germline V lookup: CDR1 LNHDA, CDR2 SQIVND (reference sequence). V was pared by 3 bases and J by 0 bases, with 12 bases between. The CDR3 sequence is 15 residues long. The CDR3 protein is CASSISPAFSYEQYF. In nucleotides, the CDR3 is TGTGCCAGTAGTATTTCCCCGGCTTTCTCCTACGAGCAGTACTTC.

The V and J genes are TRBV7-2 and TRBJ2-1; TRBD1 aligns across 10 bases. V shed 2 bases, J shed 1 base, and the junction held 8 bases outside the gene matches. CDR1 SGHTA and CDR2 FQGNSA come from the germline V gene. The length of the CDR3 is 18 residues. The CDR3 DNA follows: TGTGCCAGCAGCTTAACGGGACAGGGGAGCGTGTCCTACAATGAGCAGTTCTTC. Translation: CASSLTGQGSVSYNEQFF. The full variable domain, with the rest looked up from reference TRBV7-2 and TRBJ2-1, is GAGVSQSPSNKVTEKGKDVELRCDPISGHTALYWYRQSLGQGLEFLIYFQGNSAPDKSGLPSDRFSAERTGGSVSTLTIQRTQQEDSAVYLCASSLTGQGSVSYNEQFFGPGTRLTVL.

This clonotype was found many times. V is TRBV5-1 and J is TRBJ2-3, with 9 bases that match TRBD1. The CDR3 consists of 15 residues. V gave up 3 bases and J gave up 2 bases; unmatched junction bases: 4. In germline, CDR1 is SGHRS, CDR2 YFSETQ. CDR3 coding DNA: TGCGCCAGCAGCTCGACAGGGGGGTACACAGATACGCAGTATTTT. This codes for CASSSTGGYTDTQYF.

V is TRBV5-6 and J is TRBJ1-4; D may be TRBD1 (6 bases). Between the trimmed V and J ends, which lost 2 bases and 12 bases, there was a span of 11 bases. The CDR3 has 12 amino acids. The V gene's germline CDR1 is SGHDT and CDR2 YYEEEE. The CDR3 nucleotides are TGTGCCAGCAGCTTAGGGGGTTTTGAACTGTTTTTT. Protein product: CASSLGGFELFF.

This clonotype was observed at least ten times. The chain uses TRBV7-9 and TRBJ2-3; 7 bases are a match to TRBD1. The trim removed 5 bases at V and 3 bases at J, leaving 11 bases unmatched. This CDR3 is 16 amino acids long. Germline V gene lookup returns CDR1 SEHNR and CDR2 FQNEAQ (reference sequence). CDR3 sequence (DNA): TGTGCCAGCAGCCCCCCGGGACAGAGGTCTACAGATACGCAGTATTTT. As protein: CASSPPGQRSTDTQYF. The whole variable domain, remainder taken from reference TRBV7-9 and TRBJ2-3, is DTGVSQNPRHKITKRGQNVTFRCDPISEHNRLYWYRQTLGQGPEFLTYFQNEAQLEKSRLLSDRFSAERPKGSFSTLEIQRTEQGDSAMYLCASSPPGQRSTDTQYFGPGTRLTVL.

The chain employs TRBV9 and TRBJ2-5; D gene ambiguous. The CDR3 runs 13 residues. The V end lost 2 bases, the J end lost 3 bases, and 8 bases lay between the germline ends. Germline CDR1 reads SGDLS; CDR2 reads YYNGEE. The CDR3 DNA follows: TGTGCCAGCAGCGTTCTTTGGGAAGAGACCCAGTACTTC. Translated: CASSVLWEETQYF.

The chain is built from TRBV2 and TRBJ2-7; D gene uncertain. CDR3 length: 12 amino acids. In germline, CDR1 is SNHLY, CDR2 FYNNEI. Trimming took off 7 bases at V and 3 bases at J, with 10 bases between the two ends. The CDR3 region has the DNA TGTGCCAGCAAGGGCACCCTCTACGAGCAGTACTTC. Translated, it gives CASKGTLYEQYF.

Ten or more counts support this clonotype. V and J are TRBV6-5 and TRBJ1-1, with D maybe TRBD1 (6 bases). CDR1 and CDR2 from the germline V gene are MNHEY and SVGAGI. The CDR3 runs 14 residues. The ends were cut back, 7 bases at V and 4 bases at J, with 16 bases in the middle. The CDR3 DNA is TGTGCCAGCACCCTTGCTTGGGGGGCCACTGAAGCTTTCTTT. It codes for CASTLAWGATEAFF.

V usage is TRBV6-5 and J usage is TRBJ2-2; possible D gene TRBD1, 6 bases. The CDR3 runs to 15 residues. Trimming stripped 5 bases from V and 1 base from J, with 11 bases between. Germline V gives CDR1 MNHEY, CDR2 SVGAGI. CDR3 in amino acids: CASSPLDRNTGELFF. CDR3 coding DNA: TGTGCCAGCAGTCCACTGGACAGGAACACCGGGGAGCTGTTTTTT.

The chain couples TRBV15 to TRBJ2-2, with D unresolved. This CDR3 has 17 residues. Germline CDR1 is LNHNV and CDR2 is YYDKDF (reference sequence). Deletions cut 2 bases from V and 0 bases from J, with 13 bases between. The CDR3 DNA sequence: TGTGCCACCAGCAGACCCCCGGTACGGTCGAACACCGGGGAGCTGTTTTTT. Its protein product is CATSRPPVRSNTGELFF.

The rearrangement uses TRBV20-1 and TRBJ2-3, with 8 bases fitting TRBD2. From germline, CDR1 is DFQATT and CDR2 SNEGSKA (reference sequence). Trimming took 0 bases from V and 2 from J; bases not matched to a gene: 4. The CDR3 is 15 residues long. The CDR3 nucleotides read TGCAGTGCTAGAGAACCGCGGGGGGCCACAGATACGCAGTATTTT. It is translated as CSAREPRGATDTQYF.

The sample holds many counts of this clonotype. CDR3 amino acids: CASSLGGAANYGYTF. CDR3 in DNA: TGTGCCAGCAGCTTAGGGGGGGCAGCTAACTATGGCTACACCTTC. This chain links TRBV7-9 with TRBJ1-2; tentatively, D is TRBD1 (6 bases). The CDR3 loop spans 15 amino acids. Germline-derived CDR1 and CDR2 are SEHNR and FQNEAQ (reference sequence). V was shortened by 1 base and J by 0 bases, with 9 bases between the two germline ends.

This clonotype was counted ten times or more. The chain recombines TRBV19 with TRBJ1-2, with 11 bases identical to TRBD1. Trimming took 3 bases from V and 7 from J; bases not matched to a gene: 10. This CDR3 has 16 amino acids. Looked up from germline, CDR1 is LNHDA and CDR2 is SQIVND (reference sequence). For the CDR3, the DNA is TGTGCCAGTAGTATGGATTACGGACAGGGGGCGACTGGCTACACCTTC. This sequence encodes CASSMDYGQGATGYTF.

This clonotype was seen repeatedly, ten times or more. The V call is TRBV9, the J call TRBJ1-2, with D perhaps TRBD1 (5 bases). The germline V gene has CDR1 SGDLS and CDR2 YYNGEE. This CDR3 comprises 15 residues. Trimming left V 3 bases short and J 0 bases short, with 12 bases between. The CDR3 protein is CASSAGTLANYGYTF. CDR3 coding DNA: TGTGCCAGCAGCGCAGGGACCTTAGCTAACTATGGCTACACCTTC. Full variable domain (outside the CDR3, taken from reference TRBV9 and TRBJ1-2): DSGVTQTPKHLITATGQRVTLRCSPRSGDLSVYWYQQSLDQGLQFLIQYYNGEERAKGNILERFSAQQFPDLHSELNLSSLELGDSALYFCASSAGTLANYGYTFGSGTRLTVV.

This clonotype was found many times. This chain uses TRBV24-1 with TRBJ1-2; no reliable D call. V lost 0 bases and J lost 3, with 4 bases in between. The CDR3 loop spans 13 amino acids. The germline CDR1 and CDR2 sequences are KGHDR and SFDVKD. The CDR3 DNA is TGTGCCACCAGTGATTTGTCCGACTATGGCTACACCTTC. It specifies CATSDLSDYGYTF.

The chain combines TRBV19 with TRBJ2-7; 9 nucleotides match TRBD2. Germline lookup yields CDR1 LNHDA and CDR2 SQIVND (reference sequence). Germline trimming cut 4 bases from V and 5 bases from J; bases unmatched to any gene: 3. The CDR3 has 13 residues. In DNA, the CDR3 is TGTGCCAGTAGTAGTCTAGCGGGAAACGAGCAGTACTTC. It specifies CASSSLAGNEQYF. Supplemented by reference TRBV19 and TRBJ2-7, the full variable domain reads DGGITQSPKYLFRKEGQNVTLSCEQNLNHDAMYWYRQDPGQGLRLIYYSQIVNDFQKGDIAEGYSVSREKKESFPLTVTSAQKNPTAFYLCASSSLAGNEQYFGPGTRLTVT.

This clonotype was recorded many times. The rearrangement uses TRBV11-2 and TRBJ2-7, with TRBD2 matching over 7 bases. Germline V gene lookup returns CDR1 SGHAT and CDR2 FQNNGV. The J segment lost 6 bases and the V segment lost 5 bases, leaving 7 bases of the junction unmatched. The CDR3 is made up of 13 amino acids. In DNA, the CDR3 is TGTGCCAGCAGCGAAGTAGCGGGTGCCGAGCAGTACTTC. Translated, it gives CASSEVAGAEQYF.

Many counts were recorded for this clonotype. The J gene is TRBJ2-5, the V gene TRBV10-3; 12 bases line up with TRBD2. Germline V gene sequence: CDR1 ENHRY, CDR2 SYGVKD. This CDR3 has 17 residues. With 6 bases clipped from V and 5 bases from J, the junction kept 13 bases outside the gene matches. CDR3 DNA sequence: TGTGCCATCAGCCAGCTAGCGGGGGGGCCTCAGGGGGAGACCCAGTACTTC. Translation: CAISQLAGGPQGETQYF.

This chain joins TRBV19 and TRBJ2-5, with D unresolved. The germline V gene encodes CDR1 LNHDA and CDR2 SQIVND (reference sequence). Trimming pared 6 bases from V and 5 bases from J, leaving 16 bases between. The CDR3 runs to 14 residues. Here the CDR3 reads CASRLGFSAETQYF. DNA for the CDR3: TGTGCCAGTAGGTTAGGGTTCTCGGCGGAGACCCAGTACTTC.

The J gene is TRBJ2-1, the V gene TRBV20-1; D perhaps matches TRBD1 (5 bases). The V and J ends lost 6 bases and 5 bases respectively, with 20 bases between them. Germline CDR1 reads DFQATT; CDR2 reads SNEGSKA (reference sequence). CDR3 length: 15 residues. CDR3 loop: CSASRSYARDNEQFF. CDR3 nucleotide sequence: TGCAGTGCCAGTAGATCCTACGCCAGGGACAATGAGCAGTTCTTC.

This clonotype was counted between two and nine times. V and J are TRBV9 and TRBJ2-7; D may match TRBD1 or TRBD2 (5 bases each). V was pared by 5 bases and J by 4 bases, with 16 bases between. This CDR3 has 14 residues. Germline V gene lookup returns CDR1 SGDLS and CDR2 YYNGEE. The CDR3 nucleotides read TGTGCCAGCAGTGGGACGGGGACGGGATACGAGCAGTACTTC. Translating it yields CASSGTGTGYEQYF.

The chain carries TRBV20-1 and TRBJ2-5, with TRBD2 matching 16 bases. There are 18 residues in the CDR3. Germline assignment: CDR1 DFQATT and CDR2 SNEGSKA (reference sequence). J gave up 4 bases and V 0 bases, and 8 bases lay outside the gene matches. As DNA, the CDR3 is TGCAGTGCTAGAGATCTGGGACTAGCGGGAGGGCGACTAGAGACCCAGTACTTC. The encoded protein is CSARDLGLAGGRLETQYF.

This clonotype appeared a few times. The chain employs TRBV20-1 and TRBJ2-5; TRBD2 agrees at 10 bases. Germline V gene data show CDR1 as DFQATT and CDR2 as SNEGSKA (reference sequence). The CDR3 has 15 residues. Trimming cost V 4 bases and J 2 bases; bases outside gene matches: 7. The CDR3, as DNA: TGCAGTGCTACTAGCGGGGGACTCGAACAAGAGACCCAGTACTTC. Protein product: CSATSGGLEQETQYF.

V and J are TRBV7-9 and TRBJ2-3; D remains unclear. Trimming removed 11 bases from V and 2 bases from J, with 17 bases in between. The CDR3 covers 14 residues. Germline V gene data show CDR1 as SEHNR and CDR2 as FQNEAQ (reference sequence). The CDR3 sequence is CAWSAPALTDTQYF. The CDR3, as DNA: TGTGCCTGGAGCGCCCCGGCCCTCACAGATACGCAGTATTTT.

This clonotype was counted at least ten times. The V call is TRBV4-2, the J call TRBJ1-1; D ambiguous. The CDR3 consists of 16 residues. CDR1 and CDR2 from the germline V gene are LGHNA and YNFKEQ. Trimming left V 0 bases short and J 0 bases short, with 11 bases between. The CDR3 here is CASSQEIASMNTEAFF. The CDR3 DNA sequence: TGTGCCAGCAGCCAAGAAATAGCCTCCATGAACACTGAAGCTTTCTTT.

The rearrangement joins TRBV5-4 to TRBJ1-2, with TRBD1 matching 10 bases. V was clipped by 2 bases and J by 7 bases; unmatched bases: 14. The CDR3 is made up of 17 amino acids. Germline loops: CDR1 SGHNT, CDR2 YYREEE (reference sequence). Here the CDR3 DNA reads TGTGCCAGCAGCTTAGCGCCTCGACAGGGGGCGATACGTGGCTACACCTTC. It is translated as CASSLAPRQGAIRGYTF.